This T cell receptor (beta chain) derives from a study of T cell responses to AZD1222 COVID-19 vaccine. Whole-study results and caveats: Mostly white British, mostly female donors; authors suggested clonal diversity may be underestimated. Of spike-specific TCRs, nearly half reportedly target regions left unmutated in variants. After the peak T cell response, and only then, were repertoires sampled. Dominant CD4 TCR responses targeted spike regions 160-218 and 743-854.

V lost 3 bases to trimming and J lost 3 bases; unmatched junction nucleotides: 6. Germline CDR1 is SGHNT and CDR2 is YENEEA. The CDR3 runs 15 residues. Sequencing used immunoSEQ multiplex PCR; TCRdb keeps in-frame clones, though not all of them. The data contain tens of thousands of clones, around 91% of them singletons. As concerns this clone: Antigen: not known.

This clonotype originated in an adult in good health. The rearrangement joins TRBV11-3 to TRBJ2-7; 9 positions match TRBD2. The material was peripheral blood, obtained on day 0 of MenACWY control vaccination. CDR3 protein: CASSFGLAPHYEQYF. The DNA for the CDR3 is TGTGCCAGCAGCTTTGGACTAGCGCCTCACTACGAGCAGTACTTC.